This TCR beta chain was documented in a study of cytomegalovirus exposure and HLA in healthy donors. With 60 Vbeta and 13 Jbeta primers, the PCR was carried out. Libraries were prepared by immunoSEQ multiplex PCR; TCRdb keeps only in-frame clonotypes and omits some of them. The repertoire holds 150,000 to 200,000 clones, about 82% seen once, with 2.3% in the top ten. Germline-derived CDR1 and CDR2 are KGHSH and LQKENI. This CDR3 spans 16 amino acids. The germline V and J ends were trimmed by 1 base and 4 bases, with 14 bases remaining between them. In the case of this clone: The antigen is undetermined.

Findings and caveats of the study: Later analysis identified a missense DCLRE1C variant that was linked to TCR beta V- and J-gene trimming.

V gene TRBV18 combines with J gene TRBJ2-1; possibly TRBD2 for D (6 bases). The clonotype originates from a woman aged 45 to 65 in good health and CMV-seronegative. The sequenced material came from PBMCs. CDR3 region: CASSPRGSGTYNEQFF. CDR3 bases: TGTGCCAGCTCACCACGGGGTAGCGGTACGTACAATGAGCAGTTCTTC.